The 7 T cell receptor beta chains below all came from one sample that was sequenced in a study of blood T cell repertoires in COVID-19. Assay used: immunoSEQ multiplex PCR; TCRdb lists only in-frame clones, some missing. Of 260,000 or so clones in the sample, around 83% were seen once. The sequenced sample was peripheral blood. The source is an elderly man with acute or convalescent COVID-19.

This clone occurred once. This chain links TRBV11-3 with TRBJ2-3; 10 bases are a match to TRBD2. CDR1 is SGHNT, CDR2 YENEEA, per germline. V was clipped by 1 base and J by 7 bases; unmatched bases: 5. The length of the CDR3 is 15 residues. CDR3 nucleotide sequence: TGTGCCAGCAGCTTAGCTAGCGGGGGACACCATACGCAGTATTTT. This codes for CASSLASGGHHTQYF.

This chain joins TRBV6-5 and TRBJ1-4, with D perhaps matching TRBD1 (5 bases). Trimming stripped 5 bases from V and 4 bases from J, with 11 bases between. Germline-derived CDR1 and CDR2 are MNHEY and SVGAGI. The CDR3 extends over 14 amino acids. Here the CDR3 DNA reads TGTGCCAGCAGTAAGGGGCAGCTTAATGAAAAACTGTTTTTT. Residues: CASSKGQLNEKLFF.

The rearrangement links TRBV28 to TRBJ2-2; D call uncertain. Looked up from germline, CDR1 is MDHEN and CDR2 is SYDVKM. The length of the CDR3 is 14 residues. Trimming removed 9 bases from V and 0 bases from J, with 11 bases in between. Here the CDR3 reads CASRTAANTGELFF. Here the CDR3 DNA reads TGTGCCAGTAGAACAGCAGCGAACACCGGGGAGCTGTTTTTT.

The chain is built from TRBV28 and TRBJ1-5; 7 nucleotides line up with TRBD1. In germline, CDR1 is MDHEN, CDR2 SYDVKM. V lost 5 bases and J lost 3; bases outside the gene matches: 4. The CDR3 is 14 residues long. For the CDR3, the DNA is TGTGCCAGCAGTGGACAGGTCCCCAATCAGCCCCAGCATTTT. Its protein is CASSGQVPNQPQHF. Together with reference TRBV28 and TRBJ1-5, the CDR3 gives the full variable domain: DVKVTQSSRYLVKRTGEKVFLECVQDMDHENMFWYRQDPGLGLRLIYFSYDVKMKEKGDIPEGYSVSREKKERFSLILESASTNQTSMYLCASSGQVPNQPQHFGDGTRLSIL.

The chain couples TRBV19 to TRBJ2-2, with 11 bases aligning to TRBD1. V gave up 5 bases and J gave up 4 bases; unmatched junction bases: 6. This CDR3 has 16 residues. CDR1 LNHDA and CDR2 SQIVND come from the germline V gene (reference sequence). The CDR3 DNA reads as TGTGCCAGTAGTCCACGGACAGGGGGCGGCACCGGGGAGCTGTTTTTT. It translates to CASSPRTGGGTGELFF.

This clone was detected a few times. The chain uses TRBV30 and TRBJ1-4; 10 bases map to TRBD1. Trimming took 3 bases from V and 11 from J; bases not matched to a gene: 3. The V gene's germline CDR1 is GTSNPN and CDR2 SVGIG (reference sequence). The CDR3 length is 12 residues. The CDR3 spells CAWSTGQGKLFF. The CDR3 region has the DNA TGTGCCTGGAGCACGGGACAGGGGAAACTGTTTTTT.

The V call is TRBV28, the J call TRBJ1-5; TRBD1 is a possible D gene (6 bases). Trimming shortened V by 10 bases and J by 1 base, and 20 bases separated the two germline ends. Germline V gene sequence: CDR1 MDHEN, CDR2 SYDVKM. This CDR3 has 16 amino acids. The CDR3 nucleotides read TGTGCCATCAAAGGGCCAGGGACAAAGAGCAATCAGCCCCAGCATTTT. Protein: CAIKGPGTKSNQPQHF.